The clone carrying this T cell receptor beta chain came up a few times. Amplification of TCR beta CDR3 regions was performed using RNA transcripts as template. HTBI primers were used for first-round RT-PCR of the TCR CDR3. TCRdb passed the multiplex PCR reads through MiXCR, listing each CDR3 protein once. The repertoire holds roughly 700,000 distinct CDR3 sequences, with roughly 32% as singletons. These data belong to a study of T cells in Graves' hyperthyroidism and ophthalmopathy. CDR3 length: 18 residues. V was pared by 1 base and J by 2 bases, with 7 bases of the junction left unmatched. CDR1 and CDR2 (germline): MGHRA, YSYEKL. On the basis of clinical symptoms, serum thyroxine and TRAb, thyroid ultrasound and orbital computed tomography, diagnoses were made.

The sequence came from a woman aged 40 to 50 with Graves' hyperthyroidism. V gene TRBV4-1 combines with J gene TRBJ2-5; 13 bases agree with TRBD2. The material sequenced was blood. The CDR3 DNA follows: TGCGCCAGCAGCCAAGGCCTCCAACTAGCGGGGGGGCAAGAGACCCAGTACTTC. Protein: CASSQGLQLAGGQETQYF.